These T cell receptor beta chains were read from a single sample in a study of blood T cells in healthy people across ages. In TCRdb, the 5' RACE reads were re-called with MiXCR into one record per CDR3 protein. The table lists about 1,800,000 distinct CDR3 sequences, 28% of them singletons. Sequencing was carried out using blood. Receptor source: a woman aged 25 to 39 in good health. The CDR3 runs from the conserved cysteine through the conserved F or W. D genes are given only for firm matches. The size entry is marked missing in some rows and otherwise reads once, few, many or a size class.

v_call: TRBV20-1; d_call: .; clone_size: .; j_call: TRBJ1-2; cdr3_aa: CSASAAVARDVGGYTF; cdr3_nt: TGCAGTGCTAGCGCAGCCGTCGCCAGGGATGTGGGTGGCTACACCTTC
v_call: TRBV20-1; d_call: .; clone_size: few; j_call: TRBJ1-4; cdr3_aa: CSAVPGAATNEKLFF; cdr3_nt: TGCAGTGCGGTTCCCGGAGCGGCAACTAATGAAAAACTGTTTTTT
v_call: TRBV12-3/TRBV12-4; d_call: .; clone_size: few; j_call: TRBJ2-5; cdr3_aa: CASSPRTRGETQYF; cdr3_nt: TGTGCCAGCAGTCCTCGGACCCGAGGGGAGACCCAGTACTTC
v_call: TRBV12-3/TRBV12-4; d_call: .; clone_size: .; j_call: TRBJ2-1; cdr3_aa: CASRLEVEQFF; cdr3_nt: TGTGCCAGCAGATTAGAGGTTGAGCAGTTCTTC
v_call: TRBV9; d_call: TRBD1; clone_size: few; j_call: TRBJ2-7; cdr3_aa: CASSVGGGTGSYEQYF; cdr3_nt: TGTGCCAGCAGCGTAGGCGGCGGGACAGGATCCTACGAGCAGTACTTC
v_call: TRBV30; d_call: TRBD1; clone_size: .; j_call: TRBJ2-1; cdr3_aa: CAWSGTGGGSEQFF; cdr3_nt: TGTGCCTGGAGTGGGACAGGGGGCGGGAGTGAGCAGTTCTTC
v_call: TRBV10-3; d_call: TRBD1; clone_size: many; j_call: TRBJ2-7; cdr3_aa: CAISEPGTGGYEQYF; cdr3_nt: TGTGCCATCAGTGAGCCCGGGACAGGGGGGTACGAGCAGTACTTC
v_call: TRBV11-2; d_call: .; clone_size: .; j_call: TRBJ2-3; cdr3_aa: CASSAEQLGPRWDTQYF; cdr3_nt: TGTGCCAGCAGCGCTGAACAGCTCGGCCCTAGGTGGGATACGCAGTATTTT
v_call: TRBV12-3/TRBV12-4; d_call: .; clone_size: many; j_call: TRBJ2-7; cdr3_aa: CASQGGYEQYF; cdr3_nt: TGTGCCAGCCAGGGAGGCTACGAGCAGTACTTC
v_call: TRBV14; d_call: .; clone_size: .; j_call: TRBJ1-1; cdr3_aa: CASSQVEQGWDTEAFF; cdr3_nt: TGTGCCAGCAGCCAAGTAGAACAGGGTTGGGACACTGAAGCTTTCTTT
v_call: TRBV7-9; d_call: .; clone_size: many; j_call: TRBJ2-3; cdr3_aa: CASSLSASTDTQYF; cdr3_nt: TGTGCCAGCAGCCTTAGCGCTAGCACAGATACGCAGTATTTT
v_call: TRBV29-1; d_call: TRBD2; clone_size: .; j_call: TRBJ2-4; cdr3_aa: CSVGLAGVYNEQYF; cdr3_nt: TGCAGCGTCGGGCTAGCGGGAGTTTACAATGAGCAGTACTTC
v_call: TRBV4-3; d_call: .; clone_size: .; j_call: TRBJ1-2; cdr3_aa: CASSQDRFWRGYTF; cdr3_nt: TGCGCCAGCAGCCAAGATCGGTTTTGGAGGGGCTACACCTTC
v_call: TRBV20-1; d_call: TRBD2; clone_size: few; j_call: TRBJ2-2; cdr3_aa: CSASRSSGRANTGELFF; cdr3_nt: TGCAGTGCTAGTAGGTCGAGCGGGAGGGCAAACACCGGGGAGCTGTTTTTT
v_call: TRBV7-2; d_call: .; clone_size: .; j_call: TRBJ2-3; cdr3_aa: CASSRGTPPDTQYF; cdr3_nt: TGTGCCAGCAGCCGAGGGACTCCCCCAGATACGCAGTATTTT
v_call: TRBV20-1; d_call: TRBD2; clone_size: .; j_call: TRBJ2-7; cdr3_aa: CSASRREYNEQYF; cdr3_nt: TGCAGTGCTAGTCGGCGGGAGTACAACGAGCAGTACTTC
v_call: TRBV12-3/TRBV12-4; d_call: .; clone_size: .; j_call: TRBJ1-1; cdr3_aa: CASNSLFRKGTAFF; cdr3_nt: TGTGCCAGCAATTCACTCTTTAGGAAAGGTACAGCTTTCTTT
v_call: TRBV6-5; d_call: TRBD1; clone_size: many; j_call: TRBJ2-7; cdr3_aa: CASSTPGQGSYEQYF; cdr3_nt: TGTGCCAGCAGTACTCCGGGACAGGGTTCCTACGAGCAGTACTTC
v_call: TRBV20-1; d_call: .; clone_size: .; j_call: TRBJ1-1; cdr3_aa: CSAISGYTEAFF; cdr3_nt: TGCAGTGCTATATCTGGTTACACTGAAGCTTTCTTT